Below, 8 T cell receptor beta chains from the same sample are listed, as sequenced in a study of control samples from healthy donors and cancer patients. Clones were read by immunoSEQ multiplex PCR, and TCRdb kept only the in-frame ones, dropping some. The profile shows around 200,000 clones, 90% to 95% of them singletons. Sequencing used blood. These receptors were collected from a man aged 45-65 years in good health.

Here the CDR3 DNA reads TGCGCCAGCAGCTTAACATCGAACACTGAAGCTTTCTTT. Amino acid sequence: CASSLTSNTEAFF. This rearrangement joins TRBV5-1 to TRBJ1-1; D call uncertain. Trimming pared 2 bases from V and 1 base from J, leaving 6 bases between. The V gene's germline CDR1 is SGHRS and CDR2 YFSETQ. This CDR3 spans 13 amino acids.

This clone is a singleton in its sample. This rearrangement joins TRBV5-1 to TRBJ1-6; TRBD1 might be the D (6 bases). The CDR3 totals 16 residues. With 2 bases removed from V and 7 bases from J, the gap between germline ends came to 16 bases. Germline assignment: CDR1 SGHRS and CDR2 YFSETQ. The CDR3 DNA follows: TGCGCCAGCAGCTTACAGGGTACCCCCACCAATTCACCCCTCCACTTT. Its protein product is CASSLQGTPTNSPLHF.

This clone appeared a single time. Distinct nucleotide sequences in the sample also encode this CDR3. The V gene is TRBV7-2, the J gene TRBJ2-5; D gene unclear. Germline V gene lookup returns CDR1 SGHTA and CDR2 FQGNSA. Trimming removed 5 bases at V and 5 bases at J, with 9 bases between. The CDR3 has 12 amino acids. The CDR3 region is CASSPFRETQYF. The CDR3 region has the DNA TGTGCCAGCAGCCCGTTTCGGGAGACCCAGTACTTC.

The V and J genes are TRBV4-2 and TRBJ1-6; no clear D. Germline values: CDR1 LGHNA, CDR2 YNFKEQ. The CDR3 is made up of 19 amino acids. Trimming left V 1 base short and J 0 bases short, with 16 bases between. DNA of the CDR3: TGTGCCAGCAGCCAAGGCACATCCCCGACTCGCTCCTATAATTCACCCCTCCACTTT. Its translation is CASSQGTSPTRSYNSPLHF.

This chain links TRBV10-3 with TRBJ1-1; 8 nucleotides agree with TRBD1. The germline V gene has CDR1 ENHRY and CDR2 SYGVKD. The CDR3 consists of 13 residues. Trimming cost V 6 bases and J 2 bases; bases outside gene matches: 2. CDR3 residues: CAIRTGDNTEAFF. The CDR3 DNA sequence: TGTGCCATCAGGACAGGGGACAACACTGAAGCTTTCTTT.

The chain is built from TRBV6-6 and TRBJ2-3; D tentatively reads TRBD1 or TRBD2 (5 bases each). The germline gives CDR1 MNHNY, CDR2 SVGAGI (reference sequence). This CDR3 has 12 amino acids. Trimming shortened V by 5 bases and J by 8 bases, and 11 bases separated the two germline ends. CDR3 DNA sequence: TGTGCCAGCAGTCCCCAGGGACGTACGCAGTATTTT. It translates to CASSPQGRTQYF.

The J gene is TRBJ2-3, the V gene TRBV6-5; 8 nucleotides align to TRBD2. V shed 3 bases and J 1 base; nucleotides not matched to a gene: 0. CDR1 MNHEY and CDR2 SVGAGI come from the germline V gene. The CDR3 spans 14 residues. DNA of the CDR3: TGTGCCAGCAGTTATAGCGGGGGCACAGATACGCAGTATTTT. Translation gives CASSYSGGTDTQYF.

The chain couples TRBV2 to TRBJ2-4, with unresolved D. The CDR3 runs to 15 residues. Germline values: CDR1 SNHLY, CDR2 FYNNEI. V was pared by 5 bases and J by 0 bases, with 11 bases between. The CDR3 sequence: CASSPLGLAKNIQYF. CDR3 nucleotides: TGTGCCAGCAGTCCCCTAGGGTTAGCCAAAAACATTCAGTACTTC.